This is a list of T cell receptor beta chains from one sample in a study of CD8 T cells in Susac syndrome. Each CDR3 protein is one row after TCRdb ran MiXCR on the immunoSEQ multiplex PCR reads. The data show 150,000 or so distinct CDR3 sequences, with 95% seen just once and about 0.15% held by the top ten. Source material: CD4+ T cells from PBMCs. These receptors were obtained from a human donor with Susac syndrome. Each CDR3 is given with its conserved first and last residue. Fields, in order: V gene, J gene, CDR3 length, clone size, D gene, CDR3 DNA, CDR3 protein. D genes are given only for firm matches. Clone size is shown for a subset of rows, as once, few, many or a class of expanded clone.

>TRBV20-1|TRBJ1-5|13|few|-
TGCAGTGCCAGTCTTGAGGGCGATCAGCCCCAGCATTTT
CSASLEGDQPQHF
>TRBV4-1|TRBJ2-6|16|-|-
TGCGCCAGCAGCCAAGAGGGACATACTGGGGCCAACGTCCTGACTTTC
CASSQEGHTGANVLTF
>TRBV18|TRBJ1-1|17|-|TRBD1
TGTGCCAGCTCCCCTTCACCGACAGGGAAGACGAACACTGAAGCTTTCTTT
CASSPSPTGKTNTEAFF
>TRBV29-1|TRBJ1-2|15|-|-
TGCAGCGTTGTGGCCGTGAGGGAAGACAAGTATGGCTACACCTTC
CSVVAVREDKYGYTF
>TRBV30|TRBJ1-2|15|once|-
TGTGCCTGGAGTGTACGAAGGGTGAACTCCTATGGCTACACCTTC
CAWSVRRVNSYGYTF
>TRBV20-1|TRBJ1-5|16|-|TRBD1
TGCAGTGCTCGGGACGGACAGGGAATCCGTAATCAGCCCCAGCATTTT
CSARDGQGIRNQPQHF
>TRBV18|TRBJ2-3|14|-|-
TGTGCCAGCTCACCAGGCTTCAGCACAGATACGCAGTATTTT
CASSPGFSTDTQYF
>TRBV3-1|TRBJ2-2|16|-|TRBD1
TGTGCCAGCAGCCGGCAGGGGGCGCGATCCACCGGGGAGCTGTTTTTT
CASSRQGARSTGELFF
>TRBV12-3/TRBV12-4|TRBJ1-2|15|once|-
TGTGCCAGCAGTTTAGTGGGGGCCGGTAACTATGGCTACACCTTC
CASSLVGAGNYGYTF
>TRBV30|TRBJ1-6|14|-|-
TGTGCCTGGAGTAGGATTAACCCAAATTCACCCCTCCACTTT
CAWSRINPNSPLHF
>TRBV30|TRBJ1-5|14|-|-
TGTGCCTGGAGTTCGACAGCAAGCAATCAGCCCCAGCATTTT
CAWSSTASNQPQHF
>TRBV12-3/TRBV12-4|TRBJ2-5|13|-|-
TGTGCCAGCAGTAACCGGGACCTCGGGACCCAGTACTTC
CASSNRDLGTQYF
>TRBV4-2|TRBJ2-3|18|-|TRBD2
TGTGCCAGCAGCCAAGTAGACGGTACTAGCGGAAGCACAGATACGCAGTATTTT
CASSQVDGTSGSTDTQYF
>TRBV4-2|TRBJ2-1|14|-|TRBD1
TGTGCCAGCAGCCAAGATGAGGGGGCGGATGAGCAGTTCTTC
CASSQDEGADEQFF
>TRBV12-3/TRBV12-4|TRBJ2-3|13|-|-
TGTGCCAGCAGGAGAGACAGCACAGATACGCAGTATTTT
CASRRDSTDTQYF
>TRBV30|TRBJ2-5|16|once|-
TGTGCCTGGAGGGGGGTACAGCGAGTTTTACGAGAGACCCAGTACTTC
CAWRGVQRVLRETQYF
>TRBV11-1|TRBJ2-6|20|-|-
TGTGCCAGCAGCCCCGCCGGGTACGACAGTCCGCAGTCTGGGGCCAACGTCCTGACTTTC
CASSPAGYDSPQSGANVLTF
>TRBV2|TRBJ2-7|12|-|-
TGTGCCAGCAGCCTGACGTTCTACGAGCAGTACTTC
CASSLTFYEQYF
>TRBV5-1|TRBJ2-5|14|-|-
TGCGCCAGCAGCTTGTTGGGCCGTCAAGAGACCCAGTACTTC
CASSLLGRQETQYF
>TRBV5-1|TRBJ2-7|16|once|TRBD1
TGCGCCAGCAGGTTAAACCACGGACAGGGGGTCTACGAGCAGTACTTC
CASRLNHGQGVYEQYF
>TRBV7-8|TRBJ2-1|16|-|-
TGTGCCAGCAGCTTACGACCTGGGCAGGCCTACAATGAGCAGTTCTTC
CASSLRPGQAYNEQFF
>TRBV30|TRBJ2-4|13|-|-
TGTGCCTGGGGTACAAAGGCCAAAAACATTCAGTACTTC
CAWGTKAKNIQYF
>TRBV29-1|TRBJ1-2|13|-|-
TGCAGCGCCGGGGGGGGTTTCGCCTATGGCTACACCTTC
CSAGGGFAYGYTF
>TRBV28|TRBJ1-2|11|-|-
TGTGCCAGCAGTCCCGCCTATGGCTACACCTTC
CASSPAYGYTF
>TRBV29-1|TRBJ1-1|12|-|-
TGCAGCCCCTGGTACGGAGGCACTGAAGCTTTCTTT
CSPWYGGTEAFF
>TRBV30|TRBJ1-2|13|-|-
TGTGCCCGTACCACGGGGGGCATATATGGCTACACCTTC
CARTTGGIYGYTF
>TRBV3-1|TRBJ1-6|15|-|TRBD1
TGTGCCAGCAGCCAGGGACAGGGTGGCAATTCACCCCTCCACTTT
CASSQGQGGNSPLHF
>TRBV4-3|TRBJ1-5|16|-|-
TGCGCCAGCAGCCAAGATCTAGGAGGGGGTAGTCAGCCCCAGCATTTT
CASSQDLGGGSQPQHF
>TRBV15|TRBJ1-5|15|-|-
TGTGCCACCAGCAGAGATGGGGATCCCAATCAGCCCCAGCATTTT
CATSRDGDPNQPQHF
>TRBV19|TRBJ1-5|17|-|-
TGTGCCAGTAGTATAAGTTTATGGCACAGGGAATATCAGCCCCAGCATTTT
CASSISLWHREYQPQHF
>TRBV4-2|TRBJ2-2|12|-|-
TGTGCCAGCAGCCAAGTCGGCGGGGAGCTGTTTTTT
CASSQVGGELFF
>TRBV15|TRBJ1-5|13|-|-
TGTGCCACCAGCTCCGCAGGGGATCAGCCCCAGCATTTT
CATSSAGDQPQHF
>TRBV19|TRBJ1-2|17|-|-
TGTGCCAGTAGTATAGATGCCTCTCCGGACAAGTTGAATGGCTACACCTTC
CASSIDASPDKLNGYTF
>TRBV4-2|TRBJ1-5|15|-|-
TGTGCCAGCAGCCAAGGGCAGGGGAATAATCAGCCCCAGCATTTT
CASSQGQGNNQPQHF
>TRBV19|TRBJ1-5|14|-|TRBD1
TGTGCCAGTAGTATCGGGACAGGCTATCAGCCCCAGCATTTT
CASSIGTGYQPQHF
>TRBV25-1|TRBJ2-7|15|-|TRBD1
TGTGCCAGCAGTGACCCCGGGACAGGGAACTACGAGCAGTACTTC
CASSDPGTGNYEQYF
>TRBV7-2|TRBJ2-1|16|-|-
TGTGCCAGCAGCTTAGGCTTCGGGTGGGGCTCCAATGAGCAGTTCTTC
CASSLGFGWGSNEQFF
>TRBV30|TRBJ1-1|13|-|-
TGTGCCGAACGGGTCCGAATGAACACTGAAGCTTTCTTT
CAERVRMNTEAFF
>TRBV10-3|TRBJ2-2|14|once|-
TGTGCCATCACAGGGGAACGGAGCACCGGGGAGCTGTTTTTT
CAITGERSTGELFF
>TRBV9|TRBJ2-5|15|-|TRBD1
TGTGCCAGCAGCGTAGACAGGGGGATCCAAGAGACCCAGTACTTC
CASSVDRGIQETQYF
>TRBV28|TRBJ2-7|14|once|-
TGTGCCAGCACCTCAGTTCGCAGATCTCACGAGCAGTACTTC
CASTSVRRSHEQYF
>TRBV27|TRBJ2-5|12|-|TRBD1
TGTGCCAGTAGACAGGGCCTGGAGACCCAGTACTTC
CASRQGLETQYF
>TRBV29-1|TRBJ2-7|13|-|-
TGCAGCGTTGTACGAGCGGAGGCCTACGAGCAGTACTTC
CSVVRAEAYEQYF
>TRBV29-1|TRBJ1-5|13|-|-
TGCAGCGTTTTGGGGGCTGGGGATCAGCCCCAGCATTTT
CSVLGAGDQPQHF
>TRBV9|TRBJ2-3|14|-|-
TGTGCCAGCAGCGTAGAGCCCAGGCCAGATACGCAGTATTTT
CASSVEPRPDTQYF
>TRBV4-1|TRBJ2-5|17|-|-
TGCGCCAGCAGCCAAGGATCCGCTAGCCTATACCAAGAGACCCAGTACTTC
CASSQGSASLYQETQYF
>TRBV9|TRBJ2-3|13|-|TRBD2
TGTGCCAGCAGCGCCAGCGGGGGAGATACGCAGTATTTT
CASSASGGDTQYF
>TRBV5-1|TRBJ2-5|12|-|-
TGCGCCAGCAGCTTGGGGGAAAAGACCCAGTACTTC
CASSLGEKTQYF
>TRBV12-3/TRBV12-4|TRBJ2-1|17|-|TRBD2
TGTGCCAGCAGCCTTACTAGCGGGAGGCCTCAGAGGAATGAGCAGTTCTTC
CASSLTSGRPQRNEQFF
>TRBV12-3/TRBV12-4|TRBJ2-5|14|-|TRBD1
TGTGCCAGCAGTTCATCGGGACAGGTAGAGACCCAGTACTTC
CASSSSGQVETQYF
>TRBV6-6|TRBJ1-2|14|-|-
TGTGCCAGCAGTTACGGGACGGACTACTATGGCTACACCTTC
CASSYGTDYYGYTF
>TRBV5-1|TRBJ2-1|15|-|-
TGCGCCAGCAGCTTGAGTGGGGCGGCCTACAATGAGCAGTTCTTC
CASSLSGAAYNEQFF
>TRBV7-2|TRBJ2-3|16|-|-
TGTGCCAGCAGTTCTGGAGCGGACCTTTTTTCAGATACGCAGTATTTT
CASSSGADLFSDTQYF
>TRBV20-1|TRBJ1-5|14|once|-
TGCAGTGTCCTCCACCGGGACACCTTGGCGCCCCAGCATTTT
CSVLHRDTLAPQHF
>TRBV29-1|TRBJ1-5|13|-|TRBD1
TGCAGCGTTGGGGACAGCATAAATCAGCCCCAGCATTTT
CSVGDSINQPQHF
>TRBV30|TRBJ1-1|11|-|-
TGTGCCTGGAGTGCCCAACGTGAAGCTTTCTTT
CAWSAQREAFF
>TRBV18|TRBJ2-5|14|once|TRBD1
TGTGCCAGCTCACCACGGACAGGGCAAGAGACCCAGTACTTC
CASSPRTGQETQYF